These T cell receptor beta chains were read from a single sample in a study of cytotoxic CD8 clonotypes in ibrutinib-treated CLL. Measured with immunoSEQ multiplex PCR; TCRdb has only the in-frame clones, and not every one. The table records about 140,000 clones, approximately 80% of them present only once. The sequencing used PBMCs, collected after 12 months of ibrutinib treatment. The receptors shown here come from a human donor with chronic lymphocytic leukemia. CDR3s include the opening cysteine and the closing phenylalanine or tryptophan. D genes are given only for firm matches.

V: TRBV28
J: TRBJ1-6
D: -
CDR3: CASNPHRVGGSPLHF

V: TRBV9
J: TRBJ2-3
D: TRBD2
CDR3: CASSPVAGASRDTQYF

V: TRBV28
J: TRBJ2-7
D: -
CDR3: CASSSSSLSRGYEQYF

V: TRBV11-2
J: TRBJ1-2
D: -
CDR3: CASSPQYSMGYTF

V: TRBV5-1
J: TRBJ2-7
D: -
CDR3: CASSLGGTASHEQYF

V: TRBV7-9
J: TRBJ1-6
D: -
CDR3: CASSLVGTLNSPLHF

V: TRBV7-3
J: TRBJ2-7
D: -
CDR3: CASSLSRQDEQYF

V: TRBV11-2
J: TRBJ2-3
D: -
CDR3: CASSYTRSDTQYF

V: TRBV18
J: TRBJ2-7
D: TRBD1
CDR3: CASSPGQGSEQYF

V: TRBV29-1
J: TRBJ2-5
D: TRBD1
CDR3: CSVGLGTGGETQYF

V: TRBV19
J: TRBJ2-7
D: TRBD1
CDR3: CASSKTGASSYEQYF

V: TRBV18
J: TRBJ1-1
D: -
CDR3: CASSPPVTGTEAFF

V: TRBV7-2
J: TRBJ1-2
D: -
CDR3: CASSPEGTNNYGYTF

V: TRBV9
J: TRBJ2-1
D: -
CDR3: CASSVRGDLYNEQFF

V: TRBV5-1
J: TRBJ1-1
D: TRBD1
CDR3: CASSLGALGGTGVTEAFF

V: TRBV7-8
J: TRBJ1-5
D: -
CDR3: CASSLGFRVEDQPQHF

V: TRBV6-5
J: TRBJ1-1
D: -
CDR3: CASSYSLGVTEAFF

V: TRBV19
J: TRBJ2-7
D: -
CDR3: CATSPGTYEQYF

V: TRBV30
J: TRBJ2-2
D: -
CDR3: CAWSVQNTGELFF

V: TRBV2
J: TRBJ1-1
D: TRBD1
CDR3: CASSPPVQGAPEAFF

V: TRBV7-9
J: TRBJ2-7
D: -
CDR3: CASRAPGSYEQYF

V: TRBV2
J: TRBJ2-1
D: -
CDR3: CASRENSREQFF

V: TRBV11-3
J: TRBJ2-3
D: -
CDR3: CASSHGTGGDTQYF

V: TRBV9
J: TRBJ1-2
D: -
CDR3: CASSVAHYGYTF

V: TRBV18
J: TRBJ1-5
D: -
CDR3: CASSPQGDQPQHF

V: TRBV2
J: TRBJ2-1
D: -
CDR3: CASSEGGSGEQFF

V: TRBV7-9
J: TRBJ1-6
D: -
CDR3: CASSPRGNPNSPLHF

V: TRBV6-6
J: TRBJ2-7
D: -
CDR3: CASSGVTTYEQYF

V: TRBV28
J: TRBJ1-6
D: -
CDR3: CASRDGLPNSPLHF

V: TRBV5-1
J: TRBJ1-2
D: -
CDR3: CASSTAHNYGYTF

V: TRBV5-6
J: TRBJ2-5
D: TRBD1
CDR3: CASSLDSGTGGAGTQYF

V: TRBV5-1
J: TRBJ1-2
D: TRBD1
CDR3: CASSRDRAGYTF

V: TRBV28
J: TRBJ1-1
D: -
CDR3: CASSAPRQGDTEAFF

V: TRBV19
J: TRBJ1-2
D: -
CDR3: CASSILGHGYTF

V: TRBV28
J: TRBJ1-1
D: -
CDR3: CASSLWGEAFF

V: TRBV6-5
J: TRBJ2-1
D: TRBD2
CDR3: CAIKGGGARGEQFF

V: TRBV18
J: TRBJ1-2
D: TRBD1
CDR3: CASSPPGQGSYGYTF

V: TRBV19
J: TRBJ1-6
D: TRBD1
CDR3: CASSIGTGAILTLHF

V: TRBV28
J: TRBJ1-1
D: -
CDR3: CASSPPGQNTEAFF

V: TRBV11-3
J: TRBJ2-2
D: -
CDR3: CASSLEVYTGELFF

V: TRBV28
J: TRBJ2-7
D: TRBD2
CDR3: CASSRSTSGSYEQYF

V: TRBV15
J: TRBJ2-7
D: TRBD1
CDR3: CATSKGQGLDEQYF

V: TRBV7-9
J: TRBJ1-2
D: -
CDR3: CASSLATDAYGYTF

V: TRBV7-3
J: TRBJ1-1
D: -
CDR3: CASSLIPLNTEAFF

V: TRBV6-5
J: TRBJ2-7
D: -
CDR3: CASSYSQGTYEQYF

V: TRBV9
J: TRBJ2-3
D: TRBD2
CDR3: CASSVTSGILTDTQYF

V: TRBV6-4
J: TRBJ2-1
D: TRBD2
CDR3: CASSDSTSGRGNEQFF

V: TRBV10-3
J: TRBJ2-3
D: TRBD1
CDR3: CAISEGTGMRADTQYF

V: TRBV5-1
J: TRBJ1-4
D: -
CDR3: CASRGTDPTNEKLFF

V: TRBV7-2
J: TRBJ2-1
D: TRBD1
CDR3: CASSYRGGDNEQFF

V: TRBV4-3
J: TRBJ1-2
D: -
CDR3: CASSGRTRGNYGYTF

V: TRBV6-5
J: TRBJ1-3
D: -
CDR3: CASSSTSGNTIYF